Listed here are 22 T cell receptor beta chains from one sample, sequenced in a study of blood T cell repertoires in COVID-19. TCRdb's copy holds only in-frame clones and misses some; the assay was immunoSEQ multiplex PCR. This table holds about 69,000 clones, around 83% found once. Sequenced sample: peripheral blood. The receptors were sampled from a human donor in a cohort sampled during active COVID-19.

J is TRBJ1-4 and V is TRBV3-1 (or the pseudogene TRBV3-2); D is possibly TRBD1 (5 bases). V shed 1 base and J shed 6 bases, with 15 bases lying between them. In germline, CDR1 is LGHDT, CDR2 YNNKEL (reference sequence). The CDR3 has 16 residues. CDR3 sequence: CASSQVGQGLDEKLFF. In DNA form, the CDR3 reads TGTGCCAGCAGCCAAGTTGGCCAGGGTTTAGATGAAAAACTGTTTTTT.

The chain carries TRBV11-1 and TRBJ2-5; TRBD1 matches 10 bases. CDR1 and CDR2 from the germline V gene are SGHAT and FQDESV (reference sequence). The CDR3 loop spans 15 amino acids. The J segment lost 5 bases and the V segment lost 5 bases, leaving 8 bases of the junction unmatched. As DNA, the CDR3 is TGTGCCAGCAGCACCCGGACAGGGGGTAGGGAGACCCAGTACTTC. Translating gives CASSTRTGGRETQYF.

This clone has only a few counts. The chain recombines TRBV4-1 with TRBJ2-7; maybe TRBD1 (6 bases). The CDR3 totals 16 residues. The V and J ends lost 1 base and 4 bases respectively, with 17 bases between them. Germline V gene lookup returns CDR1 MGHRA and CDR2 YSYEKL. CDR3 loop: CASSQGPFEGEYEQYF. The CDR3, as DNA: TGCGCCAGCAGCCAAGGCCCCTTTGAGGGGGAATACGAGCAGTACTTC.

This clone was seen just once. The gene calls are TRBV19 and TRBJ2-5; D may be TRBD2 (6 bases). Looked up from germline, CDR1 is LNHDA and CDR2 is SQIVND (reference sequence). The CDR3 is 13 amino acids. Between the trimmed V and J ends, which lost 6 bases and 5 bases, there was a span of 13 bases. CDR3 loop: CASRRGGTETQYF. As DNA, the CDR3 is TGTGCCAGTAGGCGGGGCGGTACGGAGACCCAGTACTTC.

This chain's CDR3 is CATSPGGSGTDTQYF. The CDR3 nucleotides read TGTGCCACCAGCCCGGGGGGGTCTGGCACAGATACGCAGTATTTT. This chain links TRBV15 with TRBJ2-3; 8 bases align to TRBD2. Germline CDR1 LNHNV, CDR2 YYDKDF (reference sequence). Trimming cost V 5 bases and J 1 base; bases outside gene matches: 5. The CDR3 is made up of 15 amino acids.

This chain connects TRBV7-2 to TRBJ2-7; TRBD1 might be the D (5 bases). From germline, CDR1 is SGHTA and CDR2 FQGNSA. The CDR3 sequence is 15 residues long. V dropped 5 bases and J dropped 1 base, with 15 bases sitting between them. DNA for the CDR3: TGTGCCAGCAGCCTTTCAGGGTTAAAATCCTACGAGCAGTACTTC. Translating it yields CASSLSGLKSYEQYF.

The chain carries TRBV6-5 and TRBJ2-3, with 7 bases matching TRBD2. Germline CDR1 is MNHEY and CDR2 is SVGAGI. CDR3 length: 15 amino acids. Unmatched junction bases numbered 5, after V lost 0 bases and J lost 5 bases. The CDR3 protein is CASSYSRGGIDTQYF. CDR3 DNA: TGTGCCAGCAGTTACTCCCGCGGGGGAATAGATACGCAGTATTTT.

The chain links TRBV6-5 to TRBJ2-3; D might be TRBD1 (6 bases). The CDR3 covers 11 residues. Germline CDR1 is MNHEY and CDR2 is SVGAGI. The ends were cut back, 7 bases at V and 6 bases at J, with 8 bases in the middle. CDR3 sequence (DNA): TGTGCCAGCACCACAGGGGATACGCAGTATTTT. As protein: CASTTGDTQYF.

This clone showed up just a few times. V gene TRBV27 combines with J gene TRBJ1-5; D ambiguous. V was pared by 5 bases and J by 5 bases, with 10 bases between. The CDR3 is 13 amino acids. Germline V gene data show CDR1 as MNHEY and CDR2 as SMNVEV (reference sequence). This chain's CDR3 is CASSVLGHQPQHF. DNA of the CDR3: TGTGCCAGCAGTGTGCTTGGGCATCAGCCCCAGCATTTT.

The chain carries TRBV19 and TRBJ1-3; possible D gene TRBD1, 5 bases. The germline V gene has CDR1 LNHDA and CDR2 SQIVND (reference sequence). There are 16 residues in the CDR3. V lost 5 bases to trimming and J lost 0 bases, with 14 bases between them. The CDR3 DNA is TGTGCCAGTAGTCTTGACAGACCGAGCTCTGGAAACACCATATATTTT. It specifies CASSLDRPSSGNTIYF. Based on the CDR3 plus reference TRBV19 and TRBJ1-3, the full variable domain is DGGITQSPKYLFRKEGQNVTLSCEQNLNHDAMYWYRQDPGQGLRLIYYSQIVNDFQKGDIAEGYSVSREKKESFPLTVTSAQKNPTAFYLCASSLDRPSSGNTIYFGEGSWLTVV.

The genes are TRBV5-1 and TRBJ2-5, with a possible D match to TRBD1 (6 bases). The V and J ends lost 1 base and 2 bases respectively, with 9 bases between them. This CDR3 region has 14 residues. Germline V gene sequence: CDR1 SGHRS, CDR2 YFSETQ. CDR3 sequence: CASSLYRAQETQYF. As DNA, the CDR3 is TGCGCCAGCAGCTTGTACAGGGCACAAGAGACCCAGTACTTC.

The chain combines TRBV11-3 with TRBJ2-5; D is perhaps TRBD1 (5 bases). CDR3 size: 15 residues. In germline, CDR1 is SGHNT, CDR2 YENEEA. Trimming left V 4 bases short and J 1 base short, with 13 bases between. The CDR3 loop is CASSSLQDPQETQYF. CDR3 coding DNA: TGTGCCAGCAGCTCCCTACAGGACCCCCAAGAGACCCAGTACTTC.

The chain recombines TRBV5-1 with TRBJ2-3; possibly TRBD2 for D (6 bases). V was trimmed by 4 bases and J by 2 bases, leaving 17 bases between them. The CDR3 length is 16 residues. The germline V gene has CDR1 SGHRS and CDR2 YFSETQ. CDR3 nucleotide sequence: TGCGCCAGCAGCGACGGGACTTTCCATGCCACAGATACGCAGTATTTT. This encodes CASSDGTFHATDTQYF.

The rearrangement links TRBV7-9 to TRBJ1-6; 11 bases match TRBD1. This CDR3 has 16 residues. Per the germline V gene, CDR1 is SEHNR and CDR2 is FQNEAQ (reference sequence). V was clipped by 6 bases and J by 7 bases; unmatched bases: 8. The CDR3 region is CASRRTGGGINSPLHF. The CDR3 coding sequence is TGTGCCAGCAGGAGGACAGGGGGCGGGATAAATTCACCCCTCCACTTT.

For the CDR3, the DNA is TGCGCCAGCAGCGAGCATGGGACGGGAGGAACCGGGGAGCTGTTTTTT. Translating it yields CASSEHGTGGTGELFF. The chain combines TRBV5-1 with TRBJ2-2, with 7 bases aligning to TRBD2. Losses at the gene ends were 4 bases for V and 5 bases for J; bases not matched to a gene: 11. The CDR3 is 16 amino acids. Germline assignment: CDR1 SGHRS and CDR2 YFSETQ.

The chain carries TRBV29-1 and TRBJ1-3; the D is unclear. The germline gives CDR1 SQVTM, CDR2 ANQGSEA. V gave up 3 bases and J gave up 0 bases, with 9 bases separating them. The CDR3 consists of 14 residues. The CDR3 sequence is CSVEPGYSGNTIYF. In DNA, the CDR3 is TGCAGCGTTGAGCCGGGTTACTCTGGAAACACCATATATTTT. The variable domain in full, completed from reference TRBV29-1 and TRBJ1-3, reads SAVISQKPSRDICQRGTSLTIQCQVDSQVTMMFWYRQQPGQSLTLIATANQGSEATYESGFVIDKFPISRPNLTFSTLTVSNMSPEDSSIYLCSVEPGYSGNTIYFGEGSWLTVV.

The table lists this clone with a count of one. CDR3 protein: CASSPPGTYEQYF. In nucleotides, the CDR3 is TGTGCCAGCTCACCTCCAGGGACCTACGAGCAGTACTTC. The rearrangement links TRBV18 to TRBJ2-7, with a possible D match to TRBD1 (5 bases). Germline V gene data show CDR1 as KGHSH and CDR2 as LQKENI. V lost 3 bases, J lost 2 bases, and 8 bases lay in between. The CDR3 has 13 residues.

The gene calls are TRBV2 and TRBJ2-1; D might be TRBD1 (5 bases). The CDR3 is 12 amino acids. V gave up 4 bases and J gave up 9 bases, with 10 bases separating them. Looked up from germline, CDR1 is SNHLY and CDR2 is FYNNEI. The CDR3 reads CASSVGDPEQFF. In nucleotides, the CDR3 is TGTGCCAGCAGTGTAGGGGATCCTGAGCAGTTCTTC.

This chain joins TRBV28 and TRBJ2-7; TRBD1 matches at 10 bases. The CDR3 totals 16 residues. CDR1 MDHEN and CDR2 SYDVKM come from the germline V gene. Trimming at V came to 6 bases and at J to 3 bases, leaving 11 bases not matched to a gene. The CDR3 is CASRNGRDRGFYEQYF. The DNA for the CDR3 is TGTGCCAGCAGAAATGGTAGGGACAGGGGATTCTACGAGCAGTACTTC.

The chain carries TRBV5-1 and TRBJ2-5; D possibly corresponds to TRBD1 (5 bases). CDR1 is SGHRS and CDR2 is YFSETQ in the germline V gene. Trimming stripped 2 bases from V and 2 bases from J, with 10 bases between. The CDR3 spans 14 residues. In DNA, the CDR3 is TGCGCCAGCAGCTTAGCAGGGCTACAAGAGACCCAGTACTTC. Encoded protein: CASSLAGLQETQYF.

The rearrangement joins TRBV7-9 to TRBJ2-3; the D is unclear. The CDR3 runs 16 residues. V lost 4 bases and J 1 base, leaving 15 bases between the germline ends. Germline loops: CDR1 SEHNR, CDR2 FQNEAQ (reference sequence). The CDR3 nucleotides are TGTGCCAGCAGCTCCTCGACACCGCTCGGCACAGATACGCAGTATTTT. Amino acids: CASSSSTPLGTDTQYF.

This clone is a singleton in its sample. The rearrangement uses TRBV4-1 and TRBJ2-7, with TRBD2 matching over 7 bases. J lost 5 bases, V lost 0 bases, and 4 bases had no gene match. In germline, CDR1 is MGHRA, CDR2 YSYEKL. The CDR3 is 14 amino acids. The CDR3 bases are TGCGCCAGCAGCCAAGAGACCCTAGCGGACGAGCAGTACTTC. This gives the protein CASSQETLADEQYF.